This T cell receptor beta chain originates from a study of Graves' ophthalmopathy and Graves' hyperthyroidism. Study background: Calling hyperthyroidism stable required that no ophthalmopathy show up within 18 months of follow-up.

Overall study results and limits: Most expanded clonotypes in thyroid above 0.001 frequency also showed up in blood. Ophthalmopathy could be told apart from stable hyperthyroidism by a 13-signature model (about 89% sensitivity, around 84% specificity).

As for this clonotype: As yet, its antigen is unknown.

The germline V and J ends were trimmed by 8 bases and 1 base, with 14 bases remaining between them. The CDR3 totals 15 residues. Hyperthyroidism patients, all newly diagnosed, had under 2 months' duration and ages of 18 to 65. Investigators amplified TCR beta CDR3 regions from RNA transcripts. First-round RT-PCR employed HTBI primers, with a second-round multiplex PCR after it. MiXCR, run by TCRdb on the multiplex PCR reads, gives a single entry per CDR3 protein. The data contain over a million distinct CDR3 sequences, 36% of them seen just once; the ten biggest clones take up around 10%. This clonotype was sampled from an adult man with Graves' hyperthyroidism. Sequencing was done on a sample of peripheral blood or thyroid tissue (not recorded which). The chain is built from TRBV12-3 or TRBV12-4 and TRBJ2-2, with D perhaps assigned TRBD1 or TRBD2 (5 bases each). The CDR3 loop reads CASYAGGGNTGELFF. CDR3 in DNA: TGTGCCAGCTACGCTGGGGGTGGGAACACCGGGGAGCTGTTTTTT.